Shown below are 22 T cell receptor beta chains from a single sample sequenced in a study of shared clonotypes between healthy human individuals. The repertoire was sequenced with immunoSEQ multiplex PCR; TCRdb's copy has only in-frame clones and lacks some. Among millions of clones, more than 80% were seen once, and the ten largest hold over 0.12%. The source material was naive CD4+ T cells sorted from blood. Subset defined: CD45RA+ positively selected. These receptor sequences come from a man aged 18-30 years in good health.

This clone appeared a single time. J is TRBJ2-7 and V is TRBV27, with 8 nucleotides matching TRBD1. The V segment lost 6 bases and the J segment 4 bases; nucleotides outside the gene matches: 23. Germline V gives CDR1 MNHEY, CDR2 SMNVEV (reference sequence). The CDR3 extends over 19 amino acids. The CDR3 DNA is TGTGCCAGCAGACCACTCCGCAACCGGGAGACAGGGGTGGTATACGAGCAGTACTTC. As protein: CASRPLRNRETGVVYEQYF.

This clone was seen once. This chain links TRBV2 with TRBJ1-6; D perhaps matches TRBD1 (6 bases). The CDR3 extends over 19 amino acids. Germline V gene sequence: CDR1 SNHLY, CDR2 FYNNEI. V was cut by 4 bases and J by 4 bases, with 23 bases left in between. CDR3 loop: CASSAVLRGIGAYNSPLHF. CDR3 DNA sequence: TGTGCCAGCAGTGCGGTACTCAGGGGAATAGGGGCGTATAATTCACCCCTCCACTTT.

The sample holds a few counts of this clone. The chain employs TRBV7-9 and TRBJ1-6; 7 nucleotides agree with TRBD1. Germline V gives CDR1 SEHNR, CDR2 FQNEAQ (reference sequence). Trimming at V came to 0 bases and at J to 6 bases, leaving 8 bases not matched to a gene. This CDR3 has 17 amino acids. The CDR3 is CASSLARDRPSNSPLHF. For the CDR3, the DNA is TGTGCCAGCAGCTTAGCTAGGGACAGACCTAGTAATTCACCCCTCCACTTT.

The genes are TRBV5-4 and TRBJ1-1; 8 bases line up with TRBD1. V shed 0 bases, J shed 1 base, and the junction held 2 bases outside the gene matches. This CDR3 comprises 15 residues. CDR1 is SGHNT, CDR2 YYREEE, per germline (reference sequence). CDR3 sequence reads: CASSLVGTGNTEAFF. In DNA, the CDR3 is TGTGCCAGCAGCTTGGTAGGGACAGGGAACACTGAAGCTTTCTTT.

The rearrangement joins TRBV4-1 to TRBJ1-3, with D unclear. Between the trimmed V and J ends, which lost 0 bases and 0 bases, there was a span of 12 bases. Looked up from germline, CDR1 is MGHRA and CDR2 is YSYEKL. CDR3 size: 17 residues. The chain's CDR3 is CASSQDVTSSSGNTIYF. The DNA for the CDR3 is TGCGCCAGCAGCCAAGATGTGACGTCCAGCTCTGGAAACACCATATATTTT.

The rearrangement uses TRBV9 and TRBJ2-1; TRBD2 matches 15 bases. The CDR3 runs 14 residues. The ends lost 3 bases at V and 16 bases at J; junction bases unmatched: 8. Germline V lookup: CDR1 SGDLS, CDR2 YYNGEE. CDR3 amino acids: CASSERTSGRVLFF. The CDR3 bases are TGTGCCAGCAGCGAGAGGACTAGCGGGAGGGTTCTTTTCTTC.

To note about this clone: The sample has other DNA sequences that encode this CDR3 too. The chain links TRBV27 to TRBJ2-5; D gene uncertain. The CDR3 covers 11 residues. The germline gives CDR1 MNHEY, CDR2 SMNVEV (reference sequence). V was shortened by 4 bases and J by 5 bases, with 5 bases between the two germline ends. CDR3 residues: CASSSGETQYF. The CDR3 nucleotides are TGTGCCAGCAGTTCCGGGGAGACCCAGTACTTC.

The chain couples TRBV7-9 to TRBJ1-4, with TRBD1 as a possible D gene (5 bases). The ends were cut back, 0 bases at V and 3 bases at J, with 8 bases in the middle. The CDR3 contains 15 residues. The germline gives CDR1 SEHNR, CDR2 FQNEAQ (reference sequence). CDR3 sequence: CASSLATGSNEKLFF. In nucleotides, the CDR3 is TGTGCCAGCAGCTTAGCTACAGGATCTAATGAAAAACTGTTTTTT.

This clone was detected only a few times. The chain has TRBV2 and TRBJ1-6; D is unclear. The germline V and J ends were trimmed by 7 bases and 7 bases, with 5 bases remaining between them. CDR1 is SNHLY, CDR2 FYNNEI, per germline. This CDR3 spans 11 amino acids. CDR3 protein: CASTLNSPLHF. CDR3 sequence (DNA): TGTGCCAGCACCCTCAATTCACCCCTCCACTTT.

This clone has only one observation. V gene TRBV4-1 combines with J gene TRBJ2-7, with D possibly matching TRBD1 (5 bases). This CDR3 spans 16 amino acids. CDR1 is MGHRA and CDR2 is YSYEKL in the germline V gene. Trimming pared 0 bases from V and 6 bases from J, leaving 18 bases between. CDR3 amino acids: CASSQDGAEVRGEQYF. CDR3 bases: TGCGCCAGCAGCCAAGATGGGGCAGAGGTAAGGGGCGAGCAGTACTTC.

CDR3 coding DNA: TGTGCCAGCATTAGAGAGGCGGAGACCCAGTACTTC. Translation gives CASIREAETQYF. The chain joins TRBV2 to TRBJ2-5; D remains unclear. The germline CDR1 and CDR2 sequences are SNHLY and FYNNEI. This CDR3 comprises 12 residues. Trimming left V 7 bases short and J 5 bases short, with 11 bases between.

This clone occurred a few times. The chain has TRBV7-2 and TRBJ1-1, with a tentative D call TRBD1 (5 bases). This CDR3 is 14 amino acids long. V lost 5 bases, J lost 6 bases, and 16 bases lay in between. Germline V gives CDR1 SGHTA, CDR2 FQGNSA. CDR3 residues: CASSPLGGVAEAFF. The CDR3 DNA follows: TGTGCCAGCAGCCCCCTCGGGGGAGTGGCTGAAGCTTTCTTT.

The chain is built from TRBV18 and TRBJ2-5, with 7 bases identical to TRBD2. V lost 0 bases and J lost 4; bases outside the gene matches: 8. Germline CDR1 reads KGHSH; CDR2 reads LQKENI. The CDR3 runs to 16 residues. CDR3 nucleotide sequence: TGTGCCAGCTCACCACCGCGGACTAGGCCCCGAGAGACCCAGTACTTC. The encoded protein is CASSPPRTRPRETQYF.

This rearrangement joins TRBV5-5 to TRBJ1-6; 7 nucleotides agree with TRBD1. V gave up 2 bases and J gave up 5 bases; unmatched junction bases: 1. The germline gives CDR1 SGHKS, CDR2 YYEKEE (reference sequence). The CDR3 consists of 14 residues. The DNA of the CDR3 is TGTGCCAGCAGCTTCGGGACAGATAATTCACCCCTCCACTTT. Its translation: CASSFGTDNSPLHF.

This chain uses TRBV7-6 with TRBJ2-7; perhaps TRBD2 as D (5 bases). V lost 3 bases, J lost 7 bases, and 13 bases lay in between. The CDR3 totals 13 residues. The V gene's germline CDR1 is SGHVS and CDR2 FNYEAQ. As DNA, the CDR3 is TGTGCCAGCAGCTTCGGTCCAGAGGGTGAGCAGTACTTC. It codes for CASSFGPEGEQYF.

This chain uses TRBV7-8 with TRBJ2-7; no clear D gene. The germline V and J ends were trimmed by 3 bases and 2 bases, with 8 bases remaining between them. The length of the CDR3 is 13 residues. Germline V gives CDR1 SGHVS, CDR2 FQNEAQ. CDR3 nucleotide sequence: TGTGCCAGCAGCTTCCGCCAGCCCTACGAGCAGTACTTC. Translating it yields CASSFRQPYEQYF. The whole variable domain, remainder taken from reference TRBV7-8 and TRBJ2-7, is GAGVSQSPRYKVAKRGQDVALRCDPISGHVSLFWYQQALGQGPEFLTYFQNEAQLDKSGLPSDRFFAERPEGSVSTLKIQRTQQEDSAVYLCASSFRQPYEQYFGPGTRLTVT.

This clone has a single count. The V call is TRBV4-1, the J call TRBJ1-4; no reliable D call. CDR3 size: 14 residues. Germline-derived CDR1 and CDR2 are MGHRA and YSYEKL. V dropped 2 bases and J dropped 4 bases, with 8 bases sitting between them. The CDR3 DNA follows: TGCGCCAGCAGCCAATTGGACGGTAATGAAAAACTGTTTTTT. Residues: CASSQLDGNEKLFF.

The V call is TRBV14, the J call TRBJ1-4; D is possibly TRBD1 (5 bases). The V end lost 1 base, the J end lost 3 bases, and 12 bases lay between the germline ends. Germline V gene lookup returns CDR1 SGHDN and CDR2 FVKESK. There are 16 residues in the CDR3. CDR3 amino acids: CASSQVRDGANEKLFF. CDR3 nucleotides: TGTGCCAGCAGCCAAGTCAGGGACGGGGCTAATGAAAAACTGTTTTTT.

The gene calls are TRBV5-1 and TRBJ1-1; TRBD1 matches 9 bases. Trimming took 0 bases from V and 4 from J; bases not matched to a gene: 10. CDR1 is SGHRS and CDR2 is YFSETQ in the germline V gene. The CDR3 has 17 amino acids. The CDR3 loop reads CASSLGLSTGGVTEAFF. In DNA, the CDR3 is TGCGCCAGCAGCTTGGGCCTTTCCACAGGGGGCGTCACTGAAGCTTTCTTT.

Note on this clone: Different DNA sequences within this sample yield the same CDR3. The rearrangement joins TRBV19 to TRBJ1-1, with D unclear. Germline V lookup: CDR1 LNHDA, CDR2 SQIVND (reference sequence). V was pared by 5 bases and J by 0 bases, with 7 bases between. The CDR3 is made up of 13 amino acids. DNA for the CDR3: TGTGCCAGTAGTTCTGCGGTGAACACTGAAGCTTTCTTT. It yields the protein CASSSAVNTEAFF. The whole variable domain, filled in from reference TRBV19 and TRBJ1-1, reads DGGITQSPKYLFRKEGQNVTLSCEQNLNHDAMYWYRQDPGQGLRLIYYSQIVNDFQKGDIAEGYSVSREKKESFPLTVTSAQKNPTAFYLCASSSAVNTEAFFGQGTRLTVV.

V gene TRBV30 combines with J gene TRBJ2-5, with 10 nucleotides matching TRBD2. Trimming at V came to 4 bases and at J to 6 bases, leaving 5 bases not matched to a gene. Germline CDR1 GTSNPN, CDR2 SVGIG (reference sequence). The CDR3 contains 13 residues. The CDR3 DNA sequence: TGTGCCTGGAAGTCTAGCGGGGGCAAGACCCAGTACTTC. Translation gives CAWKSSGGKTQYF.

Points on this clone: The sample carries other DNA sequences with the same CDR3. The chain employs TRBV2 and TRBJ2-1; TRBD2 matches 12 bases. V dropped 4 bases and J dropped 6; count of bases not matched to a gene: 4. Germline values: CDR1 SNHLY, CDR2 FYNNEI. This CDR3 has 15 residues. The CDR3 nucleotides are TGTGCCAGCAGTGCGGCTAGCGGGGGGGCCAATGAGCAGTTCTTC. Protein product: CASSAASGGANEQFF.